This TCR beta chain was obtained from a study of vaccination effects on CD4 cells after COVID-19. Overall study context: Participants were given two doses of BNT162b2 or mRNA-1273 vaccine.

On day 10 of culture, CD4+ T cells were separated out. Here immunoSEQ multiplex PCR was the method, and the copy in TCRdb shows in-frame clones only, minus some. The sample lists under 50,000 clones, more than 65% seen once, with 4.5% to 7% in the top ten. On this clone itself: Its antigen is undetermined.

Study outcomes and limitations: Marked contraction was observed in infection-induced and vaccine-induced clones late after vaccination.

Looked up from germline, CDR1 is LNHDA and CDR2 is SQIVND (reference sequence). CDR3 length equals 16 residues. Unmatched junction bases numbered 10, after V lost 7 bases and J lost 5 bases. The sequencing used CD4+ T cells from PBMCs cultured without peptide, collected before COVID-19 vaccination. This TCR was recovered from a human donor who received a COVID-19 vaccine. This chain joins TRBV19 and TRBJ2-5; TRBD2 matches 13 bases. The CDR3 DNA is TGTGCCAGTAAGAGGACTAGCGGGAGCGGGGGGGAGACCCAGTACTTC. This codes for CASKRTSGSGGETQYF.